A single sample is the source of the 15 T cell receptor beta chains below, sequenced in a study of T cell responses to AZD1222 COVID-19 vaccine. TCRdb's table, derived via immunoSEQ multiplex PCR, lists solely in-frame clones and lacks some. The data hold 110,000 to 150,000 clones, with around 90% observed a single time. Source: peripheral blood, taken 28 days after the second AZD1222 dose. The origin of the receptors is an adult who received the AZD1222 COVID-19 vaccine.

The chain has TRBV7-2 and TRBJ2-7; either TRBD1 or TRBD2 may fit D (6 bases each). The germline V gene encodes CDR1 SGHTA and CDR2 FQGNSA. The ends were cut back, 2 bases at V and 4 bases at J, with 12 bases in the middle. The CDR3 is made up of 14 amino acids. DNA of the CDR3: TGTGCCAGCAGCTTACCCGGGGGCTGGTACGAGCAGTACTTC. Translation gives CASSLPGGWYEQYF.

This chain links TRBV5-1 with TRBJ2-7; D tentatively reads TRBD1 or TRBD2 (5 bases each). Germline loops: CDR1 SGHRS, CDR2 YFSETQ. Trimming cost V 4 bases and J 6 bases, with 17 bases left between them. This CDR3 has 14 amino acids. The CDR3 reads CASSPGTEVGEQYF. The CDR3 DNA sequence: TGCGCCAGCAGCCCCGGGACGGAGGTCGGCGAGCAGTACTTC.

The chain uses TRBV4-2 and TRBJ2-1; TRBD2 agrees at 9 bases. V was clipped by 1 base and J by 0 bases; unmatched bases: 7. The CDR3 extends over 18 amino acids. CDR1 and CDR2 (germline): LGHNA, YNFKEQ. The CDR3, as DNA: TGTGCCAGCAGCCAAGCCCTTAATAGCGGGGGCTCCTACAATGAGCAGTTCTTC. It translates to CASSQALNSGGSYNEQFF.

The V call is TRBV10-3, the J call TRBJ2-3, with D perhaps assigned TRBD1 or TRBD2 (5 bases each). Trimming left V 8 bases short and J 3 bases short, with 6 bases between. The germline V gene has CDR1 ENHRY and CDR2 SYGVKD. This CDR3 has 11 amino acids. CDR3 region: CAIEGTDTQYF. The CDR3, as DNA: TGTGCCATCGAGGGGACAGATACGCAGTATTTT.

The V gene is TRBV28, the J gene TRBJ1-4, with TRBD1 as a possible D gene (5 bases). Trimming took off 7 bases at V and 1 base at J, with 10 bases between the two ends. Germline lookup yields CDR1 MDHEN and CDR2 SYDVKM. This CDR3 has 14 residues. CDR3 bases: TGTGCCAGCACCCAGGGCGGAACTAATGAAAAACTGTTTTTT. Encoded protein: CASTQGGTNEKLFF.

This clone was observed a handful of times. The chain couples TRBV14 to TRBJ2-1, with 9 bases identical to TRBD2. V lost 4 bases and J lost 10; bases outside the gene matches: 8. The CDR3 covers 14 residues. Germline values: CDR1 SGHDN, CDR2 FVKESK. CDR3 nucleotide sequence: TGTGCCAGCAGCCCCTGGCGGGGGGGCCGGGAGCAGTTCTTC. Protein: CASSPWRGGREQFF.

J is TRBJ1-2 and V is TRBV5-5, with D possibly TRBD1 on 5 matching bases. The length of the CDR3 is 14 residues. Germline CDR1 reads SGHKS; CDR2 reads YYEKEE (reference sequence). V lost 1 base to trimming and J lost 4 bases, with 11 bases between them. The CDR3 is CASSLKGTTYGYTF. The CDR3 DNA reads as TGTGCCAGCAGCTTGAAGGGGACCACCTATGGCTACACCTTC.

The V call is TRBV7-9, the J call TRBJ2-6, with 10 positions matching TRBD1. The CDR3 consists of 16 residues. The germline V gene has CDR1 SEHNR and CDR2 FQNEAQ (reference sequence). The V and J ends lost 5 bases and 4 bases, in that order; junction bases with no gene match: 5. This CDR3 reads CASSRDRGGGANVLTF. The CDR3, as DNA: TGTGCCAGCAGCCGGGACAGGGGAGGAGGGGCCAACGTCCTGACTTTC. Full variable domain (missing parts from reference TRBV7-9 and TRBJ2-6): DTGVSQNPRHKITKRGQNVTFRCDPISEHNRLYWYRQTLGQGPEFLTYFQNEAQLEKSRLLSDRFSAERPKGSFSTLEIQRTEQGDSAMYLCASSRDRGGGANVLTFGAGSRLTVL.

The rearrangement uses TRBV15 and TRBJ1-5; no definite D call. The V end was cut by 0 bases, the J end by 3 bases, with 15 bases between. Germline V gene data show CDR1 as LNHNV and CDR2 as YYDKDF (reference sequence). The CDR3 length is 17 residues. The CDR3 sequence is CATSRDETLRDNQPQHF. CDR3 in DNA: TGTGCCACCAGCAGAGATGAAACCCTTCGAGACAATCAGCCCCAGCATTTT. The whole variable domain, remainder taken from reference TRBV15 and TRBJ1-5, is DAMVIQNPRYQVTQFGKPVTLSCSQTLNHNVMYWYQQKSSQAPKLLFHYYDKDFNNEADTPDNFQSRRPNTSFCFLDIRSPGLGDTAMYLCATSRDETLRDNQPQHFGDGTRLSIL.

The chain employs TRBV7-9 and TRBJ1-2, with unresolved D. The CDR3 runs 12 residues. CDR1 is SEHNR and CDR2 is FQNEAQ in the germline V gene (reference sequence). V lost 3 bases, J lost 4 bases, and 6 bases lay in between. The CDR3 sequence is CASSFARYGYTF. The DNA for the CDR3 is TGTGCCAGCAGCTTTGCCCGCTATGGCTACACCTTC.

The genes are TRBV11-2 and TRBJ2-6; D may match TRBD1 or TRBD2 (5 bases each). This CDR3 region has 19 residues. Trimming removed 2 bases at V and 0 bases at J, with 17 bases between. The germline V gene has CDR1 SGHAT and CDR2 FQNNGV. The CDR3 DNA is TGTGCCAGCAGCTTACGTACGGGGCAGGTCCTCTCTGGGGCCAACGTCCTGACTTTC. Protein sequence: CASSLRTGQVLSGANVLTF.

V is TRBV7-2 and J is TRBJ2-7; TRBD2 matches at 11 bases. CDR1 is SGHTA, CDR2 FQGNSA, per germline. This CDR3 is 18 amino acids long. V lost 5 bases, J lost 6 bases, and 18 bases stayed unmatched. CDR3 residues: CASSISGSGGASTREQYF. The CDR3 region has the DNA TGTGCCAGCAGCATCTCGGGTAGCGGGGGGGCAAGTACTCGCGAGCAGTACTTC.

The chain employs TRBV11-2 and TRBJ2-2; D remains ambiguous. There are 13 residues in the CDR3. Trimming took 7 bases from V and 5 from J, leaving 11 bases between them. Germline V gene sequence: CDR1 SGHAT, CDR2 FQNNGV. The CDR3 DNA reads as TGTGCCAGCAAGCGCTCAGGTACCGGGGAGCTGTTTTTT. Translating it yields CASKRSGTGELFF.

The chain carries TRBV3-1 (or the pseudogene TRBV3-2) and TRBJ2-3; perhaps TRBD1 as D (5 bases). This CDR3 contains 14 residues. V was clipped by 7 bases and J by 6 bases, with 17 bases between them. Germline loops: CDR1 LGHDT, CDR2 YNNKEL (reference sequence). CDR3 DNA sequence: TGTGCCAGCACCGAAGGGGTGCGTGGCGATACGCAGTATTTT. Translating it yields CASTEGVRGDTQYF.

This chain joins TRBV18 and TRBJ2-3; 13 bases agree with TRBD2. V was pared by 6 bases and J by 6 bases, with 9 bases of the junction left unmatched. CDR3 length: 16 amino acids. The germline V gene has CDR1 KGHSH and CDR2 LQKENI. DNA of the CDR3: TGTGCCAGCTCCCCCGGGACTAGCGGGACCAGGGATACGCAGTATTTT. As protein: CASSPGTSGTRDTQYF. Full variable domain (outside the CDR3, taken from reference TRBV18 and TRBJ2-3): NAGVMQNPRHLVRRRGQEARLRCSPMKGHSHVYWYRQLPEEGLKFMVYLQKENIIDESGMPKERFSAEFPKEGPSILRIQQVVRGDSAAYFCASSPGTSGTRDTQYFGPGTRLTVL.